The 12 T cell receptor beta chains reported below all come from one sample, sequenced in a study of T-cell memory formation after mild COVID-19. One entry per CDR3 protein results from TCRdb running MiXCR on the 5' RACE reads. Among around 140,000 distinct CDR3 sequences listed, roughly 24% were seen once. Sequencing was carried out using PBMCs or a T cell subset sorted from them (not recorded which). The origin of the receptors is an adult woman who had mild COVID-19 (a few samples of this study predate the infection). Cell type and time point are not known.

This clonotype was seen more than once but under ten times. V usage is TRBV4-1 and J usage is TRBJ1-2; D remains unclear. The germline V gene encodes CDR1 MGHRA and CDR2 YSYEKL. This CDR3 has 15 residues. V lost 0 bases and J lost 0, with 8 bases in between. CDR3 amino acids: CASSQDQQANYGYTF. The CDR3 region has the DNA TGCGCCAGCAGCCAAGATCAGCAAGCTAACTATGGCTACACCTTC.

A single count supports this clonotype. The chain is built from TRBV4-2 and TRBJ2-1; 11 bases fit TRBD2. Germline V gives CDR1 LGHNA, CDR2 YNFKEQ. V dropped 1 base and J dropped 7; count of bases not matched to a gene: 12. The CDR3 is 18 residues long. DNA of the CDR3: TGTGCCAGCAGCCAAGTGGGAGTTAGCGGGGGGGCCTTTAATGAGCAGTTCTTC. It translates to CASSQVGVSGGAFNEQFF.

This clonotype was observed a handful of times. This chain uses TRBV4-3 with TRBJ1-1; no clear D gene. The CDR3 is 13 residues long. V lost 0 bases and J lost 5, with 7 bases in between. Germline lookup yields CDR1 LGHNA and CDR2 YSLEER. The CDR3 loop is CASSQDYRTEAFF. CDR3 coding DNA: TGCGCCAGCAGCCAAGACTATAGAACTGAAGCTTTCTTT.

The gene calls are TRBV15 and TRBJ2-1; D may match TRBD1 or TRBD2 (6 bases each). Germline values: CDR1 LNHNV, CDR2 YYDKDF (reference sequence). V lost 3 bases and J lost 4, with 16 bases in between. The CDR3 contains 16 residues. CDR3 in amino acids: CATSSNSPGAYNEQFF. The CDR3 coding sequence is TGTGCCACCAGCAGCAACTCACCGGGGGCGTACAATGAGCAGTTCTTC.

The chain is built from TRBV4-1 and TRBJ1-1, with 8 nucleotides matching TRBD1. V was clipped by 4 bases and J by 6 bases; unmatched bases: 4. From germline, CDR1 is MGHRA and CDR2 YSYEKL. This CDR3 is 13 amino acids long. This chain's CDR3 is CASSPPQGAEAFF. The CDR3 DNA is TGCGCCAGCAGCCCACCACAGGGGGCTGAAGCTTTCTTT.

The chain uses TRBV4-1 and TRBJ2-1; D is uncertain. In germline, CDR1 is MGHRA, CDR2 YSYEKL. CDR3 length: 13 amino acids. The V gene lost 0 bases and the J gene lost 5 bases, with 5 bases spanning the gap. In DNA form, the CDR3 reads TGCGCCAGCAGCCAAGAACAAAACAATGAGCAGTTCTTC. This translates into CASSQEQNNEQFF.

The V call is TRBV24-1, the J call TRBJ1-1, with 8 bases aligning to TRBD1. Germline V gene data show CDR1 as KGHDR and CDR2 as SFDVKD. This CDR3 comprises 12 residues. The J segment lost 7 bases and the V segment lost 11 bases, leaving 8 bases of the junction unmatched. This CDR3 is CAIAQGEGEAFF. The CDR3 DNA sequence: TGTGCCATCGCACAGGGGGAGGGTGAAGCTTTCTTT.

The chain carries TRBV6-5 and TRBJ2-3; 7 bases are shared with TRBD1. CDR1 MNHEY and CDR2 SVGAGI come from the germline V gene. The J segment lost 6 bases and the V segment lost 6 bases, leaving 12 bases of the junction unmatched. The CDR3 covers 15 residues. The CDR3 is CASSPRQGDRDTQYF. The CDR3 DNA follows: TGTGCCAGCAGCCCACGACAGGGCGATCGTGATACGCAGTATTTT.

The chain links TRBV6-6 to TRBJ2-1; D is perhaps TRBD2 (6 bases). Germline CDR1 reads MNHNY; CDR2 reads SVGAGI (reference sequence). This CDR3 spans 16 amino acids. V was pared by 7 bases and J by 2 bases, with 18 bases between. CDR3 region: CASTPGGSLPYNEQFF. CDR3 DNA sequence: TGTGCCAGCACCCCTGGGGGGAGTCTCCCCTACAATGAGCAGTTCTTC.

The chain employs TRBV29-1 and TRBJ1-1; D is perhaps TRBD1 (5 bases). V shed 1 base and J shed 1 base, with 13 bases lying between them. CDR1 is SQVTM, CDR2 ANQGSEA, per germline. The CDR3 is 15 residues long. This CDR3 is CSVEGVGVANTEAFF. The CDR3 region has the DNA TGCAGCGTTGAAGGTGTGGGGGTCGCGAACACTGAAGCTTTCTTT.

The rearrangement links TRBV29-1 to TRBJ1-4, with D possibly matching TRBD1 (6 bases). Trimming left V 6 bases short and J 0 bases short, with 8 bases between. CDR1 and CDR2 from the germline V gene are SQVTM and ANQGSEA. The CDR3 totals 13 residues. CDR3 sequence reads: CSVPGATNEKLFF. For the CDR3, the DNA is TGCAGCGTACCAGGGGCAACTAATGAAAAACTGTTTTTT.

The rearrangement links TRBV29-1 to TRBJ2-3; no firm D call. The V end was cut by 5 bases, the J end by 0 bases, with 9 bases between. Germline loops: CDR1 SQVTM, CDR2 ANQGSEA. The CDR3 extends over 13 amino acids. As DNA, the CDR3 is TGCAGCGTTTCGTCGGAAAGCACAGATACGCAGTATTTT. It is translated as CSVSSESTDTQYF.